This entry concerns a single T cell receptor beta chain. This clonotype was detected a few times. Its antigen is not yet known. No qualities accompany the bases; no much larger clone lies one base away. These data belong to a study of response to subunit inactivated influenza vaccine (dated by TCRdb to the late 2010s). Notes on the research overall: To follow how T cells responded to a trivalent subunit inactivated influenza vaccine, the researchers relied on deep quantitative profiling of the T cell receptor repertoire. Results the study describes overall, beyond this receptor: It was suggested by the authors that each seasonal influenza vaccination may recruit only a limited number of new T cells.

Reading from cysteine to phenylalanine, the CDR3 counts 16 amino acids. Of the read, only the CDR3 DNA is kept; its 48 bases are in frame from base 1. V and J are truncated by 3 bases and 4 bases respectively, leaving an intervening sequence of 18 bases. Receptor libraries were prepared by RT-PCR. Instrument on record: Illumina HiSeq 2500. TCRdb reprocessing: public reads trimmed at Q25 with fastp, clones called with MiXCR, in-frame beta chains kept. Identical CDR3 proteins give one entry, which carries the most common genes and DNA. For this sample the table gives approximately 700,000 distinct CDR3 sequences, of which over 11% were detected only once. Jointly, the top ten make up around 7.3% of the sample.

This TCR was sampled from a man aged 50-59 years who received an inactivated influenza vaccine. Donor details come from another sample of the same person, matched by shared clones. The sample here was PBMCs from blood, taken 14 days before vaccination. Rearrangement joined TRBV12-3 or TRBV12-4 to TRBJ1-1; TRBD1 is perhaps the D gene, given 6 matching bases. CDR3 loop: CASSFRIFQGRTEAFF. The bases are TGTGCCAGCAGTTTTAGGATATTTCAGGGGCGCACTGAAGCTTTCTTT.